Below are 8 T cell receptor beta chains sequenced from a single sample in a study of vaccination and CD4 T cells after COVID-19. Antigens of these TCRs are unknown. The treatment: approximately nine-day PBMC culture with coronavirus spike peptide pools or control peptides (ViraFEST assay). Once obtained from cultured CD4+ T cells, the DNA was sequenced using the Oncomine TCR Beta short-read assay. Each CDR3 protein gets one entry after TCRdb re-called the PCR reads with MiXCR. The data show under 20,000 distinct CDR3 sequences, with about 59% seen just once and approximately 19% held by the top ten. Sequences were derived from CD4+ T cells from blood, cultured in vitro, sampled before SARS-CoV-2 vaccination. The source of these receptors is a human donor who had recovered from COVID-19.

DNA for the CDR3: TGTGCCAGCAGCGTTTACACTGAAGCTTTCTTT. Protein product: CASSVYTEAFF. The chain has TRBV2 and TRBJ1-1; no clear D gene. This CDR3 has 11 amino acids. The V end was cut by 6 bases, the J end by 3 bases, with 5 bases between. CDR1 is SNHLY, CDR2 FYNNEI, per germline.

The genes are TRBV9 and TRBJ2-3, with D tentatively TRBD1 (5 bases). CDR3 length: 14 residues. Germline V gene lookup returns CDR1 SGDLS and CDR2 YYNGEE. V gave up 0 bases and J gave up 4 bases, with 9 bases separating them. CDR3 region: CASSVEWGADTQYF. CDR3 sequence (DNA): TGTGCCAGCAGCGTAGAGTGGGGCGCAGATACGCAGTATTTT. Drawing the rest from reference TRBV9 and TRBJ2-3, the complete variable domain is DSGVTQTPKHLITATGQRVTLRCSPRSGDLSVYWYQQSLDQGLQFLIQYYNGEERAKGNILERFSAQQFPDLHSELNLSSLELGDSALYFCASSVEWGADTQYFGPGTRLTVL.

The gene calls are TRBV25-1 and TRBJ2-5; TRBD2 aligns across 9 bases. The CDR3 is made up of 14 amino acids. Germline V gene sequence: CDR1 MGHDK, CDR2 SYGVNS. The junction had 6 bases not matched to a gene; V was cut back by 6 bases and J by 4 bases. DNA of the CDR3: TGTGCCAGCAGAAATTCACTAGCGGGAGAGACCCAGTACTTC. This translates into CASRNSLAGETQYF.

The CDR3: CASSLTIGGASTDTQYF. CDR3 coding DNA: TGTGCCAGCAGCTTAACCATCGGGGGGGCCAGCACAGATACGCAGTATTTT. The rearrangement links TRBV7-3 to TRBJ2-3; 8 bases map to TRBD2. V trimming: 0 bases; J trimming: 0 bases; junction bases outside the gene matches: 5. CDR3 length: 17 residues. From germline, CDR1 is SGHTA and CDR2 FQGTGA.

The genes are TRBV24-1 and TRBJ2-4, with D hard to call. This CDR3 has 14 residues. The V gene lost 4 bases and the J gene lost 7 bases, with 13 bases spanning the gap. The germline CDR1 and CDR2 sequences are KGHDR and SFDVKD. The CDR3 nucleotides read TGTGCCACCAGTGACAGTCCCGGGCGGAACATTCAGTACTTC. This gives the protein CATSDSPGRNIQYF.

V is TRBV20-1 and J is TRBJ2-3, with 8 bases lining up with TRBD2. V lost 6 bases to trimming and J lost 3 bases; unmatched junction nucleotides: 5. Germline CDR1 is DFQATT and CDR2 is SNEGSKA (reference sequence). CDR3 size: 13 residues. The CDR3 spells CSARSGSTDTQYF. CDR3 DNA: TGCAGTGCGAGAAGCGGGAGTACAGATACGCAGTATTTT.

The V gene is TRBV27, the J gene TRBJ1-1; 10 positions agree with TRBD1. This CDR3 is 16 amino acids long. CDR1 MNHEY and CDR2 SMNVEV come from the germline V gene (reference sequence). V lost 4 bases to trimming and J lost 0 bases; unmatched junction nucleotides: 5. CDR3 sequence: CASSSGTGVLNTEAFF. The DNA of the CDR3 is TGTGCCAGCAGTTCCGGGACAGGGGTCCTGAACACTGAAGCTTTCTTT.

The rearrangement joins TRBV19 to TRBJ2-3, with a weak D call TRBD2 (6 bases). Looked up from germline, CDR1 is LNHDA and CDR2 is SQIVND (reference sequence). V shed 3 bases and J shed 1 base, with 14 bases lying between them. The CDR3 has 16 residues. CDR3 residues: CASSMREGTGTDTQYF. CDR3 nucleotides: TGTGCCAGTAGTATGAGGGAAGGGACTGGCACAGATACGCAGTATTTT.